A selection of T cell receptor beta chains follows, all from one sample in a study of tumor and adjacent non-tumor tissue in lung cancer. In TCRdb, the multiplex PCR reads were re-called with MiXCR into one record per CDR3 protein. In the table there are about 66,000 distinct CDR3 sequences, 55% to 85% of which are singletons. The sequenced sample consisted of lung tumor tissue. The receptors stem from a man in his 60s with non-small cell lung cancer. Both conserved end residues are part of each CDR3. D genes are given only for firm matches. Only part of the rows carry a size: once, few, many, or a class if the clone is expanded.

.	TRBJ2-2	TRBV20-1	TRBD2	CSATIAGVPETGELFF	TGCAGTGCTACTATAGCGGGAGTACCGGAGACCGGGGAGCTGTTTTTT
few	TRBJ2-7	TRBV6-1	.	CASRIFSYDQHF	TGTGCCAGCAGGATATTCTCCTACGATCAGCACTTC
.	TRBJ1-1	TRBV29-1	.	CSIEYGPSNTEAFF	TGCAGCATTGAGTACGGACCTTCGAACACTGAAGCTTTCTTT
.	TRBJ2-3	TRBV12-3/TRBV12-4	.	CASSSLGGGTDTQYF	TGTGCCAGCAGCTCCCTGGGGGGGGGGACAGATACGCAATATTTT
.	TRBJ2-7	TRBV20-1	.	CSPWGQGTREQYF	.
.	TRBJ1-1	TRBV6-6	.	CASRPQGMAIAFF	TGTGCCAGCAGGCCCCAGGGGATGGCTATAGCTTTCTTT
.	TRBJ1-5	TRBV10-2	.	CASSDEGGEPSQPQNF	TGCGCCAGCAGTGATGAGGGAGGGGAGCCAAGTCAGCCCCAAAATTTT
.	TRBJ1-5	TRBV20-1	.	CSARVGKEQPQHF	TGCAGTGCTCGGGTGGGGAAGGAACAGCCCCAGCACTTT
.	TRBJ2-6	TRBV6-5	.	CASSGSSGANVLTF	TGTGCCAGCAGTGGAAGCTCTGGGGCCAACGTCCTGACTTTC
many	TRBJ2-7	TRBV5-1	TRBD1	CASSAGTGASEQYF	TGCGCCAGCAGCGCCGGGACAGGGGCTTCCGAGCAGTACTTC
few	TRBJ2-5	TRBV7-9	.	CAGSPSRGEAQYF	TGTGCCGGCAGCCCGAGTCGGGGAGAGGCCCAGTACTTC
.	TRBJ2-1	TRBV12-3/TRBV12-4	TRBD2	CASCIPQREHNEQFF	TGTGCCAGCTGTATACCTCAGCGGGAACACAATGAGCAGTTCTTC
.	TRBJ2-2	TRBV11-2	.	CASSFASINTGELFF	TGTGCCAGCAGTTTCGCTAGTATCAACACTGGGGAGCTGTTTTTT
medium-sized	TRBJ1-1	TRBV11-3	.	CASSLGGEGTEAFF	TGTGCCAGCAGCTTAGGAGGGGAGGGCACTGAAGCTTTCTTT
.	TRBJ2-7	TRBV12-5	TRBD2	CDSALESSGFTTHPDELYF	TGTGATAGTGCTTTGGAGTCTAGCGGCTTTACCACCCACCCGGACGAGCTGTACTTC
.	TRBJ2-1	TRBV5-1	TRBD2	CASSTGLAGNEQFF	TGCGCCAGCAGCACCGGACTAGCGGGGAATGAGCAGTTCTTC
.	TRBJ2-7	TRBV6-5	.	CASSYSRRKTAELYF	TGTGCCAGCAGCTACTCGAGGCGGAAGACGGCCGAACTGTACTTC